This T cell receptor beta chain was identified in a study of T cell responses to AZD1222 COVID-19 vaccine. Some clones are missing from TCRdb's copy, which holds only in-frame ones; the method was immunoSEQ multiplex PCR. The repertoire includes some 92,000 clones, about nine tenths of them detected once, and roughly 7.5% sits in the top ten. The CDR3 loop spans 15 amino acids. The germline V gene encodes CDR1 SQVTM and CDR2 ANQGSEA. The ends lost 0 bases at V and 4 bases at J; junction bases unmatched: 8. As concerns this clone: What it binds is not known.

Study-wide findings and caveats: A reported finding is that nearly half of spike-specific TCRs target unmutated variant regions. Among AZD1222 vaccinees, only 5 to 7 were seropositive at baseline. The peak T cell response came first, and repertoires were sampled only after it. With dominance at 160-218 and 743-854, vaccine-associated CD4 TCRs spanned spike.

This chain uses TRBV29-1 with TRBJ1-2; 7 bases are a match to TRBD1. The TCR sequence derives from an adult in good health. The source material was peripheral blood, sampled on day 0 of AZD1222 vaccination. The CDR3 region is CSVEDSGGVGYGYTF. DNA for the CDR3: TGCAGCGTTGAAGACTCAGGGGGGGTTGGCTATGGCTACACCTTC.